This passage covers 32 T cell receptor beta chains from one sample sequenced in a study of blood T cell repertoires in COVID-19. The method was immunoSEQ multiplex PCR; TCRdb's version includes in-frame clones alone and lacks a portion of them. There are more than 85,000 clones in the sample; 70% to 90% occur only once, and about 20% lies in the top ten. The sample was peripheral blood. These receptors all stem from a woman aged 60-75 years with acute or convalescent COVID-19.

The rearrangement uses TRBV20-1 and TRBJ2-1; D is perhaps TRBD2 (5 bases). Germline loops: CDR1 DFQATT, CDR2 SNEGSKA (reference sequence). This CDR3 contains 11 residues. Trimming removed 6 bases from V and 10 bases from J, with 13 bases in between. The CDR3 loop is CSALLVGEQFF. The CDR3 region has the DNA TGCAGTGCACTACTAGTCGGGGAGCAGTTCTTC.

CDR3 amino acids: CASRRRAWVEAFF. The CDR3 region has the DNA TGTGCCAGCAGGAGGAGGGCGTGGGTTGAAGCTTTCTTT. The chain joins TRBV28 to TRBJ1-1; D gene uncertain. The CDR3 covers 13 residues. Germline V gene sequence: CDR1 MDHEN, CDR2 SYDVKM. Trimming cost V 6 bases and J 7 bases, with 15 bases left between them.

The chain combines TRBV18 with TRBJ1-4; maybe TRBD1 (5 bases). From germline, CDR1 is KGHSH and CDR2 LQKENI. This CDR3 has 14 amino acids. The ends were cut back, 4 bases at V and 6 bases at J, with 12 bases in the middle. CDR3 coding DNA: TGTGCCAGCTCACGGGTAGGGGCGGATGAAAAACTGTTTTTT. Protein product: CASSRVGADEKLFF.

The CDR3 DNA reads as TGTGCCAGCAGGGAACAGGGGCTCCAAGAGACCCAGTACTTC. Translated, it gives CASREQGLQETQYF. The chain joins TRBV2 to TRBJ2-5; 7 bases fit TRBD1. The length of the CDR3 is 14 residues. Germline assignment: CDR1 SNHLY and CDR2 FYNNEI. V dropped 6 bases and J dropped 1; count of bases not matched to a gene: 5.

This sequence joins TRBV6-2 or TRBV6-3 and TRBJ1-2, with D maybe TRBD1 (5 bases). The CDR3 totals 15 residues. CDR1 is MNHEY and CDR2 is SVGEGT in the germline V gene. V lost 2 bases and J lost 4, with 14 bases in between. CDR3 DNA sequence: TGTGCCAGCAGTTACAGGGGCCGGATGATCTATGGCTACACCTTC. As protein: CASSYRGRMIYGYTF.

This rearrangement joins TRBV18 to TRBJ2-7; TRBD2 aligns across 13 bases. CDR3 length: 18 amino acids. The junction had 9 bases not matched to a gene; V was cut back by 3 bases and J by 1 base. Germline V gene data show CDR1 as KGHSH and CDR2 as LQKENI. CDR3 region: CASSPTSTSGRWSYEQYF. The DNA of the CDR3 is TGTGCCAGCTCACCGACCTCGACTAGCGGGAGGTGGTCCTACGAGCAGTACTTC.

This clone has just one count. The rearrangement joins TRBV10-3 to TRBJ1-1, with D perhaps TRBD1 (5 bases). The CDR3 has 11 residues. The germline gives CDR1 ENHRY, CDR2 SYGVKD. V lost 11 bases to trimming and J lost 5 bases, with 12 bases between them. Written as DNA, the CDR3 is TGTGCCGCGGGGGTAGGGACTGAAGCTTTCTTT. Translating it yields CAAGVGTEAFF.

The J gene is TRBJ1-6, the V gene TRBV5-4; no reliable D call. This CDR3 comprises 14 residues. CDR1 is SGHNT, CDR2 YYREEE, per germline (reference sequence). V gave up 2 bases and J gave up 8 bases, with 11 bases separating them. CDR3 amino acids: CASSFGEADSPLHF. CDR3 nucleotide sequence: TGTGCCAGCAGCTTCGGGGAGGCGGATTCACCCCTCCACTTT.

CDR3 bases: TGTGCCAGCGATACTAGTCGATCCTACAATGAGCAGTTCTTC. It codes for CASDTSRSYNEQFF. The genes are TRBV28 and TRBJ2-1; D may be TRBD2 (5 bases). The germline V and J ends were trimmed by 8 bases and 1 base, with 12 bases remaining between them. The CDR3 has 14 residues. CDR1 and CDR2 from the germline V gene are MDHEN and SYDVKM.

V and J are TRBV19 and TRBJ1-2; D not resolved. Per the germline V gene, CDR1 is LNHDA and CDR2 is SQIVND (reference sequence). Trimming removed 7 bases from V and 5 bases from J, with 14 bases in between. This CDR3 contains 13 residues. The CDR3 nucleotides read TGTGCCAGTACCCCTGGAGGACGATATGGCTACACCTTC. Protein sequence: CASTPGGRYGYTF.

This rearrangement joins TRBV6-5 to TRBJ2-3; 8 nucleotides match TRBD1. Germline V CDR1 and CDR2: MNHEY, SVGAGI. This CDR3 has 14 residues. J lost 5 bases, V lost 5 bases, and 6 bases had no gene match. The CDR3: CASSLQGAGDTQYF. The CDR3 region has the DNA TGTGCCAGCAGTCTTCAGGGGGCGGGAGATACGCAGTATTTT.

The rearrangement uses TRBV27 and TRBJ1-1; D is perhaps TRBD1 (6 bases). The CDR3 has 13 residues. Germline-derived CDR1 and CDR2 are MNHEY and SMNVEV (reference sequence). Trimming cost V 3 bases and J 4 bases, with 9 bases left between them. CDR3 in amino acids: CASSFQGPTEAFF. The DNA for the CDR3 is TGTGCCAGCAGTTTCCAGGGGCCCACTGAAGCTTTCTTT.

The gene calls are TRBV20-1 and TRBJ2-7, with a possible D match to TRBD2 (5 bases). The CDR3 has 11 amino acids. Trimming pared 3 bases from V and 5 bases from J, leaving 8 bases between. Germline V gene sequence: CDR1 DFQATT, CDR2 SNEGSKA (reference sequence). Here the CDR3 reads CSASLRDEQYF. CDR3 bases: TGCAGTGCTAGTCTGAGGGACGAGCAGTACTTC.

The chain has TRBV5-8 and TRBJ2-3; a possible D gene is TRBD2 (5 bases). Trimming left V 10 bases short and J 2 bases short, with 11 bases between. The CDR3 covers 12 residues. Looked up from germline, CDR1 is SGHTS and CDR2 is YDEGEE. CDR3 region: CASRGYTDTQYF. The DNA of the CDR3 is TGTGCCTCAAGAGGGTACACAGATACGCAGTATTTT. Drawing the rest from reference TRBV5-8 and TRBJ2-3, the complete variable domain is EAGVTQSPTHLIKTRGQQATLRCSPISGHTSVYWYQQALGLGLQFLLWYDEGEERNRGNFPPRFSGRQFPNYSSELNVNALELEDSALYLCASRGYTDTQYFGPGTRLTVL.

The chain combines TRBV11-2 with TRBJ1-2; no clear D gene. CDR1 is SGHAT and CDR2 is FQNNGV in the germline V gene. The V end lost 5 bases, the J end lost 4 bases, and 11 bases lay between the germline ends. This CDR3 contains 13 residues. The CDR3 spells CASSTLEAYGYTF. For the CDR3, the DNA is TGTGCCAGCAGCACACTGGAGGCCTATGGCTACACCTTC.

The chain employs TRBV6-7 and TRBJ1-3; TRBD1 aligns across 8 bases. TRBV6-7 is placed among ORFs of uncertain function. V was clipped by 2 bases and J by 1 base; unmatched bases: 22. The CDR3 spans 22 residues. The CDR3 loop is CASSYGQARGPLGPVSGNTIYF. The CDR3 DNA is TGTGCCAGCAGTTACGGTCAGGCCAGGGGGCCCTTGGGGCCCGTTTCTGGAAACACCATATATTTT.

The CDR3 DNA reads TGTGCCAGCTCGCACAACCGGATTGGACAGGGATGGGAAAAACTGTTTTTT. Translating gives CASSHNRIGQGWEKLFF. V usage is TRBV18 and J usage is TRBJ1-4; 8 bases line up with TRBD1. Trimming took 6 bases from V and 8 from J; bases not matched to a gene: 17. Germline-derived CDR1 and CDR2 are KGHSH and LQKENI. CDR3 length: 17 amino acids.

The chain couples TRBV19 to TRBJ2-1; the D gene is possibly TRBD2 (7 bases). Trimming removed 6 bases at V and 3 bases at J, with 15 bases between. CDR1 is LNHDA and CDR2 is SQIVND in the germline V gene (reference sequence). The CDR3 loop spans 15 amino acids. CDR3 DNA sequence: TGTGCCAGTAGCCGGGGGGCGGAGATCTACAATGAGCAGTTCTTC. Protein: CASSRGAEIYNEQFF.

This sequence joins TRBV27 and TRBJ2-5; 10 nucleotides align to TRBD2. V gave up 2 bases and J gave up 4 bases; unmatched junction bases: 1. The CDR3 is 14 amino acids. Per the germline V gene, CDR1 is MNHEY and CDR2 is SMNVEV (reference sequence). The CDR3 bases are TGTGCCAGCAGTTTAAGACTAGCGGGAGAGACCCAGTACTTC. Amino acids: CASSLRLAGETQYF.

The V call is TRBV2, the J call TRBJ2-2; D gene ambiguous. V was trimmed by 4 bases and J by 6 bases, leaving 12 bases between them. This CDR3 spans 14 amino acids. Germline V gives CDR1 SNHLY, CDR2 FYNNEI. CDR3 sequence (DNA): TGTGCCAGCAGTGCCGCTAGATCTCCCGGGGAGCTGTTTTTT. Its protein is CASSAARSPGELFF.

This clone was seen only a few times. The CDR3 sequence is CASSSLDMRTGGEQYF. The CDR3 region has the DNA TGTGCCAGCAGCTCCTTGGATATGCGGACAGGGGGTGAGCAGTACTTC. The chain has TRBV7-9 and TRBJ2-7; 10 positions agree with TRBD1. Germline CDR1 SEHNR, CDR2 FQNEAQ (reference sequence). V shed 4 bases and J 7 bases; nucleotides not matched to a gene: 13. This CDR3 is 16 amino acids long.

This CDR3 is CASNWQGSAEAFF. The CDR3 nucleotides are TGTGCCAGCAACTGGCAGGGGAGCGCGGAAGCTTTCTTT. The chain couples TRBV5-6 to TRBJ1-1; D possibly corresponds to TRBD1 (6 bases). The CDR3 is made up of 13 amino acids. The ends were cut back, 6 bases at V and 8 bases at J, with 17 bases in the middle. CDR1 and CDR2 (germline): SGHDT, YYEEEE.

The rearrangement links TRBV5-1 to TRBJ1-1; 9 bases are shared with TRBD1. Germline V gene sequence: CDR1 SGHRS, CDR2 YFSETQ. The trim removed 3 bases at V and 4 bases at J, leaving 7 bases unmatched. The CDR3 length is 15 residues. The CDR3 DNA reads TGCGCCAGCAGCTCACTTCCGGGACAGGGCACTGAAGCTTTCTTT. Its protein product is CASSSLPGQGTEAFF.

The genes are TRBV24-1 and TRBJ2-5, with 12 bases fitting TRBD1. V gave up 2 bases and J gave up 5 bases; unmatched junction bases: 8. Germline V CDR1 and CDR2: KGHDR, SFDVKD. This CDR3 region has 17 residues. The CDR3 loop reads CATSDSPGQGAGETQYF. In DNA form, the CDR3 reads TGTGCCACCAGTGATTCTCCGGGACAGGGGGCTGGGGAGACCCAGTACTTC.

The chain links TRBV28 to TRBJ2-5; 8 nucleotides match TRBD2. Germline V gene sequence: CDR1 MDHEN, CDR2 SYDVKM. V was clipped by 5 bases and J by 5 bases; unmatched bases: 10. This CDR3 contains 15 residues. The CDR3 sequence: CASSKSSGAQETQYF. The DNA for the CDR3 is TGTGCCAGCAGTAAAAGTAGCGGGGCCCAGGAGACCCAGTACTTC.

This rearrangement joins TRBV15 to TRBJ1-1, with 11 bases fitting TRBD1. Trimming removed 1 base from V and 11 bases from J; junction bases left unmatched: 15. Germline-derived CDR1 and CDR2 are LNHNV and YYDKDF (reference sequence). CDR3 size: 17 residues. CDR3 loop: CATSRGGQGTGGPFAFF. In DNA, the CDR3 is TGTGCCACCAGCAGAGGCGGACAGGGGACAGGGGGTCCGTTCGCTTTCTTT.

In DNA form, the CDR3 reads TGTGCCAGCAGTCCCCGAGTTACGCAGTATTTT. Amino acid sequence: CASSPRVTQYF. The J gene is TRBJ2-3, the V gene TRBV28; D not resolved. With 5 bases removed from V and 8 bases from J, the gap between germline ends came to 8 bases. In germline, CDR1 is MDHEN, CDR2 SYDVKM. This CDR3 spans 11 amino acids. Based on the CDR3 plus reference TRBV28 and TRBJ2-3, the full variable domain is DVKVTQSSRYLVKRTGEKVFLECVQDMDHENMFWYRQDPGLGLRLIYFSYDVKMKEKGDIPEGYSVSREKKERFSLILESASTNQTSMYLCASSPRVTQYFGPGTRLTVL.

The chain combines TRBV11-3 with TRBJ2-1; TRBD2 is a possible D gene (5 bases). The CDR3 length is 13 residues. With 4 bases removed from V and 4 bases from J, the gap between germline ends came to 8 bases. Germline CDR1 SGHNT, CDR2 YENEEA. The CDR3 DNA follows: TGTGCCAGCAGCTCGGACTCTTACAATGAGCAGTTCTTC. The encoded protein is CASSSDSYNEQFF.

This clone was recorded a few times. Distinct nucleotide sequences in the sample also encode this CDR3. The chain employs TRBV6-2 or TRBV6-3 and TRBJ1-2; D remains unclear. CDR1 and CDR2 from the germline V gene are MNHEY and SVGEGT. Trimming removed 2 bases from V and 2 bases from J, with 6 bases in between. The CDR3 has 13 residues. CDR3 amino acids: CASSYGGNYGYTF. As DNA, the CDR3 is TGTGCCAGCAGTTACGGCGGCAACTATGGCTACACCTTC.

The chain joins TRBV18 to TRBJ2-7, with D possibly TRBD1 on 6 matching bases. Between the trimmed V and J ends, which lost 3 bases and 0 bases, there was a span of 9 bases. The length of the CDR3 is 14 residues. CDR1 and CDR2 from the germline V gene are KGHSH and LQKENI. The CDR3 coding sequence is TGTGCCAGCTCACCCGACAGGAGCTCCTACGAGCAGTACTTC. Translating it yields CASSPDRSSYEQYF.

This clone appeared once. CDR3 sequence: CATHIALNTEAFF. CDR3 in DNA: TGTGCCACCCATATAGCCCTGAACACTGAAGCTTTCTTT. The rearrangement uses TRBV28 and TRBJ1-1; the D is unclear. Per the germline V gene, CDR1 is MDHEN and CDR2 is SYDVKM. The V end was cut by 10 bases, the J end by 0 bases, with 12 bases between. CDR3 length equals 13 residues.

This clone was observed once. This chain joins TRBV3-1 (or the pseudogene TRBV3-2) and TRBJ1-5; D is unresolved. Germline CDR1 reads LGHDT; CDR2 reads YNNKEL (reference sequence). The length of the CDR3 is 13 residues. Trimming removed 5 bases from V and 5 bases from J, with 10 bases in between. CDR3: CASSFSRDQPQHF. The CDR3 DNA follows: TGTGCCAGCAGCTTCTCCCGGGATCAGCCCCAGCATTTT.